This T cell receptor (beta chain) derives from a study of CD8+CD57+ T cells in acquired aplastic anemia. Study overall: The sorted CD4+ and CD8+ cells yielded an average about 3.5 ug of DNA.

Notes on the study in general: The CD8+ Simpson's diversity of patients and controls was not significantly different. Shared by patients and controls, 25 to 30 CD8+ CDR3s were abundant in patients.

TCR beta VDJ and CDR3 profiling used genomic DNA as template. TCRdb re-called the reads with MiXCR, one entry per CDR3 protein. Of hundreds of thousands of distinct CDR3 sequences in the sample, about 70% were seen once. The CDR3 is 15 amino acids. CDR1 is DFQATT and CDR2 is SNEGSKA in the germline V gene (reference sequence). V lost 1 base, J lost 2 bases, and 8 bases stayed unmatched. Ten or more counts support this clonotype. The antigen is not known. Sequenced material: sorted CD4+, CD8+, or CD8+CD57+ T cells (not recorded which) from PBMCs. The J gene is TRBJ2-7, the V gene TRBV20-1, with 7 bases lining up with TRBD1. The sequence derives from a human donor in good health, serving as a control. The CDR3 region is CSARAGTANTYEQYF. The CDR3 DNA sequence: TGCAGTGCTAGAGCGGGGACAGCAAATACCTACGAGCAGTACTTC.